This T cell receptor (beta chain) was sequenced in a study of neurological immune-mediated disorders. The overall study: Disease course was recorded as relapsing-remitting for about 30 and secondary progressive for about 9% of the roughly 34 multiple sclerosis patients. Regarding the study as a whole: HTLV-1-associated myelopathy had the most TCR clonal expansion, and multiple sclerosis had the least, less than healthy controls.

Ten or more counts support this clonotype. Its antigen is undetermined. Using its own MiXCR run on the 5' RACE reads, TCRdb lists one record per CDR3 protein. The repertoire consists of fewer than 75,000 distinct CDR3 sequences, with 4.5% to 5.5% occurring once and the leading ten covering 5.5% to 8%. Trimming shortened V by 5 bases and J by 5 bases, and 12 bases separated the two germline ends. The CDR3 is made up of 12 amino acids. Germline V gives CDR1 DFQATT, CDR2 SNEGSKA (reference sequence). The source material was PBMCs. This chain uses TRBV20-1 with TRBJ1-1; D not resolved. The source of this sequence is a man younger than 45 with multiple sclerosis. The CDR3 DNA reads as TGCAGTGCTGGGAGGGAGAGAACTGAAGCTTTCTTT. It translates to CSAGRERTEAFF.